This T cell receptor beta chain appears in the sequencing data of a study of blood T cell repertoires in COVID-19. Across the study: Acute and convalescent COVID-19 samples came from the United States, Italy and Spain. Sources were T cells, B-cell-depleted T cells, or PBMCs; the material itself was cDNA or gDNA.

Authors' processing steps: Amplification with reference gene primers provided the estimates of nucleated cell counts. Profiled with immunoSEQ multiplex PCR; TCRdb holds only in-frame clones, not every one. That table gives V, J and clone size, and the DNA gave D and trimming. The repertoire has roughly 410,000 clones, about 88% of them found once; the top ten carry 1.5% to 1.9%. Germline CDR1 is SGHVS and CDR2 is FQNEAQ. The CDR3 contains 14 residues. The V and J ends lost 5 bases and 6 bases respectively, with 16 bases between them. Sequenced material: peripheral blood. This clonotype was obtained from a woman in her forties with COVID-19, enrolled during active disease. The chain uses TRBV7-8 and TRBJ1-2; D gene uncertain. The CDR3 region is CASSLSPGPDGYTF. In nucleotides, the CDR3 is TGTGCCAGCAGCCTCTCCCCAGGTCCGGATGGCTACACCTTC. Variable domain in full (rest from reference TRBV7-8 and TRBJ1-2): GAGVSQSPRYKVAKRGQDVALRCDPISGHVSLFWYQQALGQGPEFLTYFQNEAQLDKSGLPSDRFFAERPEGSVSTLKIQRTQQEDSAVYLCASSLSPGPDGYTFGSGTRLTVV.